This TCR beta chain was identified during a study of T-cell reconstitution after alpha-beta-depleted transplantation in children. Study observations and caveats: Reports say that about two months after transplant, the alpha-beta T cells came out of several hundred graft clones that had expanded. It was newly produced T cells that mostly accounted for T-cell counts and diversity one year after transplant.

This clonotype was seen many times. The antigen is not known. This sample's TCRbeta library carried unique molecular identifier barcodes. TCRdb recomputed calls from the PCR reads with MiXCR, one row per CDR3 protein. The repertoire consists of some 48,000 distinct CDR3 sequences, with about 5.7% occurring once and the leading ten covering over 25%. V lost 0 bases and J 4 bases, leaving 8 bases between the germline ends. This CDR3 is 14 amino acids long. Germline V gene lookup returns CDR1 LGHNA and CDR2 YSLEER. The origin of this receptor is a female patient aged 2 to 10 who had a stem cell transplant for aplastic anemia, so the T cells may come from the graft donor. Specimen: PBMCs, mostly from graft donor cells, collected 60 days after TCRalphabeta/CD19-depleted stem cell transplant. The chain joins TRBV4-3 to TRBJ2-3; possibly TRBD2 for D (5 bases). The DNA of the CDR3 is TGCGCCAGCAGCCAAGATCCCGGGGCAGATACGCAGTATTTT. Translated, it gives CASSQDPGADTQYF.